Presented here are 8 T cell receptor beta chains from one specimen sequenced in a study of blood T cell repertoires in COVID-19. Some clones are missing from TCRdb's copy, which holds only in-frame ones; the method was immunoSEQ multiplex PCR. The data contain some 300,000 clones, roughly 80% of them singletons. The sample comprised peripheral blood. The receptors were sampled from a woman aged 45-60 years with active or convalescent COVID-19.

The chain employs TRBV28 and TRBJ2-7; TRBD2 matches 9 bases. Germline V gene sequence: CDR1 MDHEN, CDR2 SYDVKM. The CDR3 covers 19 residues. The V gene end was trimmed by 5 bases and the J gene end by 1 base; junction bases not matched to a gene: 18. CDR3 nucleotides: TGTGCCAGCAGTCTGAAACCGGGATTAGCGGGAGAGGGGTCCTACGAGCAGTACTTC. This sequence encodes CASSLKPGLAGEGSYEQYF.

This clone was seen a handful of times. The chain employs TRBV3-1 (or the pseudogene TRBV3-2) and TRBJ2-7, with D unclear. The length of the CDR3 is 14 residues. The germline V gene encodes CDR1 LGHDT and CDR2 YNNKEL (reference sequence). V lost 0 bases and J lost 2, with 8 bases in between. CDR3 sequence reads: CASSQEVGPYEQYF. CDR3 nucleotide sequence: TGTGCCAGCAGCCAAGAGGTTGGGCCCTACGAGCAGTACTTC.

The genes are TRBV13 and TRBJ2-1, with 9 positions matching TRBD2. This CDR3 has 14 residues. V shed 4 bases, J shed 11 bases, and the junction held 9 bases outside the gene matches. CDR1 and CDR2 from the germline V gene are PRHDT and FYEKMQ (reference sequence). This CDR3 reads CASSSGASGAQQFF. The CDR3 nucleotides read TGTGCCAGCAGCTCCGGGGCTAGCGGGGCCCAGCAGTTCTTC.

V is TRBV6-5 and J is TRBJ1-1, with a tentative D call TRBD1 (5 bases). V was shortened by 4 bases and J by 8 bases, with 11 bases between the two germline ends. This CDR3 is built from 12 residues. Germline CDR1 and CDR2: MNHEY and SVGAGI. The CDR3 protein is CASSSWGREAFF. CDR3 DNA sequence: TGTGCCAGCAGTTCCTGGGGCAGGGAAGCTTTCTTT.

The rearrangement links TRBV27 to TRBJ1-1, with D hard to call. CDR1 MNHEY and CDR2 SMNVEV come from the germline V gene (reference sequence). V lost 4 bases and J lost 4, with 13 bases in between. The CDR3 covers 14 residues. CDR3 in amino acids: CASSSVMTGTEAFF. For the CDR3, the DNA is TGTGCCAGCAGTTCGGTTATGACGGGCACTGAAGCTTTCTTT.

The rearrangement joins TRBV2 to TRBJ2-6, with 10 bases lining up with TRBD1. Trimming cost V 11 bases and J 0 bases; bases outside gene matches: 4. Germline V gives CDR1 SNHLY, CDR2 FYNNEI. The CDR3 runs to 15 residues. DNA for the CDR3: TGTGCCGGGACAGGGGTTCGCTCTGGGGCCAACGTCCTGACTTTC. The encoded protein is CAGTGVRSGANVLTF.

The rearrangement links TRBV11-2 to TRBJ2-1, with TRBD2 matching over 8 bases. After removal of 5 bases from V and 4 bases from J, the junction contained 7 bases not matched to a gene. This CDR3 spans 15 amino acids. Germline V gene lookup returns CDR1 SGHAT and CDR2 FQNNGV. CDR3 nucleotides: TGTGCCAGCAGCCCCTCGACTAGCGCTTACAATGAGCAGTTCTTC. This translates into CASSPSTSAYNEQFF.

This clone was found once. CDR3 sequence: CASSPPWTSGRAGDTQYF. The CDR3, as DNA: TGTGCCAGCAGCCCACCATGGACTAGCGGGAGGGCCGGGGATACGCAGTATTTT. The rearrangement joins TRBV28 to TRBJ2-3; 15 bases map to TRBD2. Trimming at V came to 6 bases and at J to 6 bases, leaving 13 bases not matched to a gene. In germline, CDR1 is MDHEN, CDR2 SYDVKM. This CDR3 has 18 residues.